This passage covers 14 T cell receptor beta chains from one sample sequenced in a study of human T cells and chemical hapten exposure. Using its own MiXCR run on the RACE reads, TCRdb lists one record per CDR3 protein. The sample lists 65,000 to 85,000 distinct CDR3 sequences, around a tenth occurring once. The time point is: patch test 1, 2 weeks after DPC sensitization. The treatment denotes: therapeutic diphenylcyclopropenone sensitization with weekly scalp DPC. Sample: whole blood, taken in connection with sensitization to the hapten diphenylcyclopropenone (DPC). The origin of the receptors is a woman aged 45-60 years with alopecia areata. Some clones in this sample may be carry-over from other donors' samples.

The rearrangement uses TRBV7-2 and TRBJ2-4; unclear D gene. The germline V gene encodes CDR1 SGHTA and CDR2 FQGNSA. CDR3 length: 11 amino acids. The V end lost 2 bases, the J end lost 14 bases, and 10 bases lay between the germline ends. The CDR3 DNA is TGTGCCAGCAGCTTAACCCCCCCGAAGTACTTC. Protein: CASSLTPPKYF.

The gene calls are TRBV19 and TRBJ2-1; TRBD2 might be the D (6 bases). V lost 7 bases, J lost 8 bases, and 18 bases lay in between. The length of the CDR3 is 14 residues. Germline V gene data show CDR1 as LNHDA and CDR2 as SQIVND (reference sequence). DNA of the CDR3: TGTGCCAGTAAAGGGTGGGACTCCGGGCATGAGCAGTTCTTC. This encodes CASKGWDSGHEQFF. Full variable domain (rest looked up from reference TRBV19 and TRBJ2-1): DGGITQSPKYLFRKEGQNVTLSCEQNLNHDAMYWYRQDPGQGLRLIYYSQIVNDFQKGDIAEGYSVSREKKESFPLTVTSAQKNPTAFYLCASKGWDSGHEQFFGPGTRLTVL.

The J gene is TRBJ2-3, the V gene TRBV28; D is uncertain. CDR3 size: 13 residues. The V end was cut by 5 bases, the J end by 4 bases, with 10 bases between. Germline V gene sequence: CDR1 MDHEN, CDR2 SYDVKM. This CDR3 is CASSPPIPDTQYF. In nucleotides, the CDR3 is TGTGCCAGCAGTCCCCCGATCCCAGATACGCAGTATTTT.

This clonotype was seen repeatedly, ten times or more. The V gene is TRBV7-9, the J gene TRBJ2-1; TRBD2 agrees at 12 bases. V dropped 5 bases and J dropped 5; count of bases not matched to a gene: 4. This CDR3 is 15 amino acids long. Germline CDR1 and CDR2: SEHNR and FQNEAQ (reference sequence). The CDR3 is CASSKTSGSNNEQFF. The CDR3, as DNA: TGTGCCAGCAGCAAGACTAGCGGGAGCAACAATGAGCAGTTCTTC.

This clonotype was counted many times. This chain joins TRBV3-1 and TRBJ2-2, with D possibly TRBD2 on 6 matching bases. Germline V gene sequence: CDR1 LGHDT, CDR2 YNNKEL (reference sequence). With 3 bases removed from V and 9 bases from J, the gap between germline ends came to 11 bases. The CDR3 has 13 residues. The CDR3 DNA reads TGTGCCAGCAGCCACGGGGGACCCCGGGAGCTGTTTTTT. It encodes CASSHGGPRELFF.

In its sample, this clonotype was seen a few times. The chain is built from TRBV5-4 and TRBJ1-6; perhaps TRBD1 as D (5 bases). The CDR3 runs to 14 residues. Germline V CDR1 and CDR2: SGHNT, YYREEE (reference sequence). V lost 4 bases to trimming and J lost 6 bases, with 11 bases between them. The CDR3 region is CASSPGRTNSPLHF. The CDR3 DNA reads TGTGCCAGCAGCCCGGGACGGACTAATTCACCCCTCCACTTT.

This clonotype turned up a few times. V usage is TRBV29-1 and J usage is TRBJ2-5; either TRBD1 or TRBD2 may supply D (5 bases each). From germline, CDR1 is SQVTM and CDR2 ANQGSEA. The CDR3 has 15 residues. Trimming removed 0 bases from V and 0 bases from J, with 11 bases in between. CDR3 in amino acids: CSVEDPTGHQETQYF. CDR3 DNA sequence: TGCAGCGTTGAAGACCCAACGGGACACCAAGAGACCCAGTACTTC.

This clonotype was picked up many times. This sequence joins TRBV4-3 and TRBJ1-6, with TRBD1 matching 7 bases. The V and J ends lost 3 bases and 6 bases, in that order; junction bases with no gene match: 2. Germline loops: CDR1 LGHNA, CDR2 YSLEER. The length of the CDR3 is 14 residues. The CDR3 sequence: CASSHNRGNSPLHF. The CDR3 DNA sequence: TGCGCCAGCAGCCATAACAGGGGTAATTCACCCCTCCACTTT.

The J gene is TRBJ1-1, the V gene TRBV29-1, with 9 bases aligning to TRBD1. CDR1 SQVTM and CDR2 ANQGSEA come from the germline V gene. The CDR3 sequence is 12 residues long. V lost 6 bases and J lost 5; bases outside the gene matches: 4. Here the CDR3 reads CSVAQGATEAFF. For the CDR3, the DNA is TGCAGCGTGGCACAGGGGGCAACTGAAGCTTTCTTT.

This sequence joins TRBV18 and TRBJ2-3; the match to TRBD2 covers 9 bases. This CDR3 region has 16 residues. The germline gives CDR1 KGHSH, CDR2 LQKENI. Germline trimming cut 3 bases from V and 0 bases from J; bases unmatched to any gene: 4. The DNA of the CDR3 is TGTGCCAGCTCACCTGTTAGCGGGGGAAGCACAGATACGCAGTATTTT. Protein sequence: CASSPVSGGSTDTQYF.

This clonotype showed up just a few times. The chain uses TRBV5-1 and TRBJ2-7, with D perhaps assigned TRBD1 or TRBD2 (5 bases each). This CDR3 region has 15 residues. The V gene lost 1 base and the J gene lost 4 bases, with 15 bases spanning the gap. The germline V gene has CDR1 SGHRS and CDR2 YFSETQ. The DNA of the CDR3 is TGCGCCAGCAGCTTGAGTATCAGGGACGTGTACGAGCAGTACTTC. As protein: CASSLSIRDVYEQYF.

This clonotype came up many times. The chain uses TRBV29-1 and TRBJ2-4; D is undetermined. The CDR3 contains 13 residues. Trimming cost V 6 bases and J 2 bases, with 11 bases left between them. Looked up from germline, CDR1 is SQVTM and CDR2 is ANQGSEA. The CDR3 spells CSVAGLTKNIQYF. DNA of the CDR3: TGCAGCGTCGCCGGGTTAACCAAAAACATTCAGTACTTC.

This clonotype has more than one count but fewer than ten. J is TRBJ2-7 and V is TRBV28; 10 positions match TRBD2. The CDR3 length is 13 residues. CDR1 and CDR2 (germline): MDHEN, SYDVKM. V was pared by 10 bases and J by 7 bases, with 10 bases of the junction left unmatched. The CDR3 protein is CAIRAGGPGEQYF. The CDR3 DNA sequence: TGTGCCATCAGAGCGGGAGGGCCAGGAGAGCAGTACTTC.

This clonotype was counted ten times or more. The rearrangement links TRBV5-1 to TRBJ2-7; perhaps TRBD1 as D (6 bases). Trimming pared 1 base from V and 2 bases from J, leaving 13 bases between. Germline CDR1 SGHRS, CDR2 YFSETQ. CDR3 size: 15 residues. CDR3 in DNA: TGCGCCAGCAGCTTGCTCCCAGGGGTCGCCTACGAGCAGTACTTC. Encoded protein: CASSLLPGVAYEQYF.